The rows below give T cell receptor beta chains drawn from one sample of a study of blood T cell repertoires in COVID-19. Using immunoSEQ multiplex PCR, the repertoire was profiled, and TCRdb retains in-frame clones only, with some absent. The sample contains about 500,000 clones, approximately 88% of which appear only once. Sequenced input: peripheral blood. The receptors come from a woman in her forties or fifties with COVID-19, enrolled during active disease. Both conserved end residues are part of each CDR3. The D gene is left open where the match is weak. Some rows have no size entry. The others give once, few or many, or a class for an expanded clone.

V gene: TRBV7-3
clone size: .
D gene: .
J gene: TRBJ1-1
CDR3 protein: CASSFSTNTEAFF
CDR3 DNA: TGTGCCAGCAGCTTTTCTACGAACACTGAAGCTTTCTTT

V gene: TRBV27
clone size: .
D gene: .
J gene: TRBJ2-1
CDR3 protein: CASSQGSYNEQFF
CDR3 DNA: TGTGCCAGCAGTCAGGGGAGCTACAATGAGCAGTTCTTC

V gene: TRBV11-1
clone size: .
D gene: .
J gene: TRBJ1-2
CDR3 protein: CASSSTQTQANYGYTF
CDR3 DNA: TGTGCCAGCAGCTCAACCCAGACACAAGCTAACTATGGCTACACCTTC

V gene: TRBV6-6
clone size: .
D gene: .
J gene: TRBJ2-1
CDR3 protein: CASSQYSGTRSYNEQFF
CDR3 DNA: TGTGCCAGCAGTCAGTATTCCGGGACAAGATCCTACAATGAGCAGTTCTTC

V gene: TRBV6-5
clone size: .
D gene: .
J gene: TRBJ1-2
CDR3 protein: CASSYLGGSNYGYTF
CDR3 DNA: TGTGCCAGCAGTTATCTGGGGGGTTCTAACTATGGCTACACCTTC

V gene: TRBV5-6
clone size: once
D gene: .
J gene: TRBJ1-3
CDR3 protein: CASSYSPGTSGNTIYF
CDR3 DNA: TGTGCCAGCAGCTACTCGCCAGGGACAAGCGGAAACACCATATATTTT

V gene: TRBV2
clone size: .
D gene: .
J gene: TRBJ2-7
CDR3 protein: CASSENATPSGEQYF
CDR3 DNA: TGTGCCAGCAGTGAAAACGCGACCCCCTCGGGGGAGCAGTACTTC

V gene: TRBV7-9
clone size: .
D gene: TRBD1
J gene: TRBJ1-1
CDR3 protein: CASSSRQGGTEAFF
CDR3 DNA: TGTGCCAGCAGCTCTCGACAGGGAGGCACTGAAGCTTTCTTT

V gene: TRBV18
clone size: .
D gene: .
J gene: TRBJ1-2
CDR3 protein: CASSPPSTGYGYTF
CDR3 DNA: TGTGCCAGCTCACCACCGAGCACGGGCTATGGCTACACCTTC

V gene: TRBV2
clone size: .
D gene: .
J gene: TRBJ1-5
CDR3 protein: CASSQGPMTGRPQHF
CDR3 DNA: TGTGCCAGCAGCCAGGGGCCCATGACGGGTCGGCCCCAGCATTTT

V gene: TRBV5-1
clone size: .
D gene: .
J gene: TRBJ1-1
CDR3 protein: CASSLGQSEAFF
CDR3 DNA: TGCGCCAGCAGCTTGGGACAGTCTGAAGCTTTCTTT

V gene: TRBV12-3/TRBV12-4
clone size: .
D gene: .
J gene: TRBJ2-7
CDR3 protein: CASRRDTYEQYF
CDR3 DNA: TGTGCCAGCAGACGGGACACCTACGAGCAGTACTTC